These T cell receptor beta chains were read from a single sample in a study of blood T cell repertoires in COVID-19. Libraries were prepared by immunoSEQ multiplex PCR; TCRdb keeps only in-frame clonotypes and omits some of them. The table has more than 70,000 clones, about 88% seen once. Specimen: peripheral blood. These receptors originate from a man between 60 and 75 years old with acute or convalescent COVID-19. Both conserved end residues are part of each CDR3. A D gene is named only where the DNA matches it firmly. Size values are once, few and many counts, or a class for expanded clones, and some rows have none.

>TRBD1|-|TRBV11-2|TRBJ1-4
TGTGCCAGCAGGTGGGGGTTGGGGACAGGGTCCGAAAAACTGTTTTTT
CASRWGLGTGSEKLFF
>TRBD1|once|TRBV24-1|TRBJ1-2
TGTGCCACCAGTGGGCCAGACAGGGGCTATGGCTACACCTTC
CATSGPDRGYGYTF
>-|-|TRBV7-2|TRBJ2-3
TGTGCCAGCAGCTTAGGTTGGAGTAGCACAGATACGCAGTATTTT
CASSLGWSSTDTQYF
>-|-|TRBV30|TRBJ1-1
TGTGCCTGGAGTAATGGAGGGGGGGTATGGACTGAAGCTTTCTTT
CAWSNGGGVWTEAFF
>TRBD2|-|TRBV5-4|TRBJ2-1
TGTGCCAGCAGCTGGGGGACTAGCGGTGACAATGAGCAGTTCTTC
CASSWGTSGDNEQFF
>TRBD1|-|TRBV5-1|TRBJ2-7
TGCGCCAGCAGCGCGGGACAGGGCTACGAGCAGTACTTC
CASSAGQGYEQYF
>-|-|TRBV30|TRBJ2-1
TGTGCCTGGAGGGGGCTATCGACCTACAATGAGCAGTTCTTC
CAWRGLSTYNEQFF
>-|-|TRBV19|TRBJ1-1
TGTGCCAGTAGTATAGATCGGGCGGGGAACACTGAAGCTTTCTTT
CASSIDRAGNTEAFF
>TRBD1|-|TRBV19|TRBJ2-5
TGTGCCAGTAATCACAGGGGGGCAGCAAAAGAGACCCAGTACTTC
CASNHRGAAKETQYF
>-|-|TRBV6-6|TRBJ2-3
TGTGCCAGCAGTGCCCGCGGCGGGGGCGGGTCAGATACGCAGTATTTT
CASSARGGGGSDTQYF
>-|few|TRBV7-8|TRBJ1-3
TGTGCCAGCTCCTTGGCGGGTACCTCTGGAAACACCATATATTTT
CASSLAGTSGNTIYF
>TRBD1|-|TRBV3-1/TRBV3-2|TRBJ1-5
TGTGCCAGCAGCCAAAACCTTGACAGGGACCAGCCCCAGCATTTT
CASSQNLDRDQPQHF
>-|-|TRBV2|TRBJ1-1
TGTGCCAGCAGTGACAGGGGAGCTTTCTTT
CASSDRGAFF
>TRBD1|-|TRBV7-8|TRBJ1-2
TGTGCCAGCACCCCGGGGGCGGGGACAGGCCGGTCTGGCTACACCTTC
CASTPGAGTGRSGYTF
>TRBD1|-|TRBV7-2|TRBJ1-5
TGTGCCAGCAGCTTAGGCTCCGGACAGGGCAATCAGCCCCAGCATTTT
CASSLGSGQGNQPQHF
>-|-|TRBV29-1|TRBJ1-1
TGCAGCGTTGGGTTTAGGACCGCCCGGGGAGCTTTCTTT
CSVGFRTARGAFF
>TRBD1|-|TRBV30|TRBJ2-1
TGTGCCTGGAGTACGGACAGGGGAGTCAGGTACAATGAGCAGTTCTTC
CAWSTDRGVRYNEQFF
>-|-|TRBV19|TRBJ1-3
TGTGCCGCAGTTGGAAACACCATATATTTT
CAAVGNTIYF
>TRBD1|-|TRBV19|TRBJ1-2
TGTGCCAGTAGTGCGTTCTCCACAGGGGCGACTAACTATGGCTACACCTTC
CASSAFSTGATNYGYTF
>-|-|TRBV21-1|TRBJ1-3
TGTGCCAGCAGCTCCACTTCGCTAACTGGAAACACCATATATTTT
CASSSTSLTGNTIYF
>-|once|TRBV27|TRBJ1-2
TGTGCCAGCAGTTATTCGGCCAGGGACTATGGCTACACCTTC
CASSYSARDYGYTF
>-|-|TRBV6-1|TRBJ1-4
TGTGCCAGCAGTGAAGACCGCCAGTGGGAAAAACTGTTTTTT
CASSEDRQWEKLFF